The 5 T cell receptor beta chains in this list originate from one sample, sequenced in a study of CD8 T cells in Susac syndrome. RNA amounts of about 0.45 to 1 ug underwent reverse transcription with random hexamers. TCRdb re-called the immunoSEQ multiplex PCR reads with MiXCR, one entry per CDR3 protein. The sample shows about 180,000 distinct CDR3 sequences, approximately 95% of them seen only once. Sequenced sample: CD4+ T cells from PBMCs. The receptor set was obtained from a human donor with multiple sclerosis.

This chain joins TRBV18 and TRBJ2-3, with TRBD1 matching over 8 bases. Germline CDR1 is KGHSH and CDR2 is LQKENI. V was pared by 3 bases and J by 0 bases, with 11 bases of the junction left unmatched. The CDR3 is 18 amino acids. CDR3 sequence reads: CASSPRLLGQGSTDTQYF. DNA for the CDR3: TGTGCCAGCTCACCGCGCCTCCTCGGACAGGGCAGCACAGATACGCAGTATTTT.

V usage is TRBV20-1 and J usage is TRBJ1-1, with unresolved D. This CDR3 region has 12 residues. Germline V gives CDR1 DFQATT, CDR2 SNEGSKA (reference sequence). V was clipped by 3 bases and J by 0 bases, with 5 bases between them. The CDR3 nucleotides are TGCAGTGCTAGTATGATGAACACTGAAGCTTTCTTT. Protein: CSASMMNTEAFF.

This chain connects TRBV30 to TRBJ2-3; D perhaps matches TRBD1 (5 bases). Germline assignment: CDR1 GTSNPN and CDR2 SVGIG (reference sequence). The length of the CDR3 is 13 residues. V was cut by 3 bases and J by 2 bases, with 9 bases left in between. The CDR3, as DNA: TGTGCCTGGAGAGGTGGACACACAGATACGCAGTATTTT. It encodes CAWRGGHTDTQYF.

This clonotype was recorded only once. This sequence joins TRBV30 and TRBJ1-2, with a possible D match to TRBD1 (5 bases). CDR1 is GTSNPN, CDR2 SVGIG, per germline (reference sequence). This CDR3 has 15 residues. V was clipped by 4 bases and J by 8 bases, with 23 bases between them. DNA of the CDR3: TGTGCCTGGACCCGAGGGCTCGGCAGGGATGGCGGCTACACCTTC. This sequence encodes CAWTRGLGRDGGYTF. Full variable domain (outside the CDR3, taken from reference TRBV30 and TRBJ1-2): SQTIHQWPATLVQPVGSPLSLECTVEGTSNPNLYWYRQAAGRGLQLLFYSVGIGQISSEVPQNLSASRPQDRQFILSSKKLLLSDSGFYLCAWTRGLGRDGGYTFGSGTRLTVV.

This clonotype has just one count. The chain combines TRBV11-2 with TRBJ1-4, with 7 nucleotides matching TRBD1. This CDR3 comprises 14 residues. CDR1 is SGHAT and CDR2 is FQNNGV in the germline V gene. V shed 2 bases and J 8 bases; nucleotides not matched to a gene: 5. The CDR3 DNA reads TGTGCCAGCAGCTTACAGGGGGTGCGCGAAAAACTGTTTTTT. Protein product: CASSLQGVREKLFF.